This T cell receptor beta chain was documented in a study of shared clonotypes between healthy human individuals. The study, taken as a whole, reports: Sampling covered blood only; tissue repertoires likely differ.

Unsorted PBMC contributed approximately 270 ng DNA, roughly 30,000 T cell genomes, to each replicate PCR. Libraries were prepared by immunoSEQ multiplex PCR; TCRdb keeps only in-frame clonotypes and omits some of them. The sample records around 430,000 clones, 79% being singletons. Caucasian adults living in Nashville, Tennessee, provided all samples. This clone was observed a single time. Antigen unknown. There are 15 residues in the CDR3. V shed 2 bases and J shed 4 bases, with 15 bases lying between them. CDR1 is KGHSH and CDR2 is LQKENI in the germline V gene. This clonotype was obtained from a woman aged 40-49 years in good health. Some clones in this sample may be carry-over from other donors' samples. Sequencing was performed on PBMCs. The chain carries TRBV18 and TRBJ2-7; D tentatively fits TRBD1 or TRBD2 (5 bases each). The CDR3 DNA is TGTGCCAGCTCACCATCCCCGGGGCCCCCATACGAGCAGTACTTC. It yields the protein CASSPSPGPPYEQYF.